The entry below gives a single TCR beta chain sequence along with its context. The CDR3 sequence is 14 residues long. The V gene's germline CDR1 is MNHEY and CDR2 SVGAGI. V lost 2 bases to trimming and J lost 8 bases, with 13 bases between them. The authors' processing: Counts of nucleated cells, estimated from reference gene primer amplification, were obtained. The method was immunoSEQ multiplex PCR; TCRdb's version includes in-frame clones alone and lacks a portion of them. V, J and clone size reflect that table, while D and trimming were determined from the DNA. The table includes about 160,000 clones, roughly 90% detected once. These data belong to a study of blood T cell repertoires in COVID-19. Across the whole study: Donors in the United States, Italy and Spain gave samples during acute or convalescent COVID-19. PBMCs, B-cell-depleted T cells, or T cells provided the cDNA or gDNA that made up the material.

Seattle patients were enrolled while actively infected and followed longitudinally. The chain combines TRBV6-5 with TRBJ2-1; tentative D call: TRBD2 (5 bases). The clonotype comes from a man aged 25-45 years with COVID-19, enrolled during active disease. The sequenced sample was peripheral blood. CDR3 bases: TGTGCCAGCAGTTACGGCGGCTACGGGGATGAGCAGTTCTTC. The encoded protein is CASSYGGYGDEQFF.